Listed here are 22 T cell receptor beta chains from one sample, sequenced in a study of OX40 agonist ivuxolimab in advanced cancers. Clones were sequenced by immunoSEQ multiplex PCR, and TCRdb holds only the in-frame ones, with some missing. The data contain tens of thousands of clones, around 87% of them singletons. Sequences were derived from CD4+ or CD8+ T cells sorted from blood, sampled in a trial of the OX40 agonist ivuxolimab. Receptors were obtained from an adult with an advanced solid tumor such as melanoma, head and neck, liver or kidney cancer.

The rearrangement links TRBV6-1 to TRBJ1-4; weak D call: TRBD1 (6 bases). The germline V and J ends were trimmed by 6 bases and 8 bases, with 16 bases remaining between them. Germline CDR1 reads MNHNS; CDR2 reads SASEGT. There are 14 residues in the CDR3. The CDR3 DNA is TGTGCCAGCAGAGCAGGGGACGGGAGGGAAAAACTGTTTTTT. Translating it yields CASRAGDGREKLFF.

V is TRBV29-1 and J is TRBJ1-5; D may be TRBD1 (5 bases). This CDR3 contains 8 residues. CDR1 SQVTM and CDR2 ANQGSEA come from the germline V gene. The CDR3 DNA reads TGCCCCTGGGGGGCCCAGCATTTT. This encodes CPWGAQHF.

The chain carries TRBV2 and TRBJ1-6, with D possibly matching TRBD1 (5 bases). CDR1 SNHLY and CDR2 FYNNEI come from the germline V gene. The CDR3 is 16 amino acids. V dropped 5 bases and J dropped 3 bases, with 14 bases sitting between them. The CDR3 region has the DNA TGTGCCAGCAGTTCGAGGGGACCCAACTATAATTCACCCCTCCACTTT. Amino acids: CASSSRGPNYNSPLHF.

The chain carries TRBV2 and TRBJ1-5; no reliable D call. Germline V gives CDR1 SNHLY, CDR2 FYNNEI. CDR3 length equals 12 residues. The V end was cut by 6 bases, the J end by 1 base, with 4 bases between. The CDR3 region has the DNA TGTGCCAGCAGGGTAAGCAATCAGCCCCAGCATTTT. It codes for CASRVSNQPQHF.

The table lists this clone with a few counts. The chain employs TRBV5-1 and TRBJ1-2; D is uncertain. Germline CDR1 is SGHRS and CDR2 is YFSETQ. Trimming stripped 4 bases from V and 3 bases from J, with 10 bases between. The CDR3 consists of 13 residues. This chain's CDR3 is CASSPTADYGYTF. CDR3 nucleotides: TGCGCCAGCAGCCCGACGGCGGACTATGGCTACACCTTC.

This clone was recorded once. This CDR3 is also generated by other DNA sequences in the sample. The V and J genes are TRBV30 and TRBJ1-2, with D hard to call. This CDR3 contains 13 residues. V was trimmed by 3 bases and J by 2 bases, leaving 10 bases between them. Germline assignment: CDR1 GTSNPN and CDR2 SVGIG (reference sequence). The CDR3 reads CAWSLGINYGYTF. CDR3 nucleotides: TGTGCCTGGAGCTTGGGTATAAACTATGGCTACACCTTC.

The rearrangement links TRBV7-8 to TRBJ2-1; 8 nucleotides align to TRBD2. CDR3 length: 16 amino acids. Germline trimming cut 4 bases from V and 10 bases from J; bases unmatched to any gene: 15. Per the germline V gene, CDR1 is SGHVS and CDR2 is FQNEAQ. CDR3 bases: TGTGCCAGCAGCTCCCGCCCGGGGGCGGGGGGTAACGAGCAGTTCTTC. Protein: CASSSRPGAGGNEQFF.

This clone was recorded once. J is TRBJ2-3 and V is TRBV29-1; 9 nucleotides agree with TRBD1. Trimming took 3 bases from V and 3 from J; bases not matched to a gene: 7. Looked up from germline, CDR1 is SQVTM and CDR2 is ANQGSEA. There are 15 residues in the CDR3. The DNA of the CDR3 is TGCAGCGTTGAGACCGGGGACAGGGTGACAGATACGCAGTATTTT. Protein: CSVETGDRVTDTQYF.

V usage is TRBV4-1 and J usage is TRBJ2-1, with 12 bases that match TRBD2. The CDR3 is 14 amino acids. Germline CDR1 reads MGHRA; CDR2 reads YSYEKL. V gave up 4 bases and J gave up 6 bases; unmatched junction bases: 1. CDR3 loop: CASSRGLAGNEQFF. As DNA, the CDR3 is TGCGCCAGCAGCCGGGGACTAGCGGGCAATGAGCAGTTCTTC.

This sequence joins TRBV5-4 and TRBJ2-5; TRBD2 matches 7 bases. The germline V gene has CDR1 SGHNT and CDR2 YYREEE (reference sequence). Trimming at V came to 4 bases and at J to 1 base, leaving 10 bases not matched to a gene. This CDR3 contains 16 residues. CDR3 nucleotides: TGTGCCAGCAGCCCAAAGGGTAGCGGGCTCCAAGAGACCCAGTACTTC. This translates into CASSPKGSGLQETQYF.

The chain links TRBV9 to TRBJ2-1; 9 positions agree with TRBD2. CDR1 SGDLS and CDR2 YYNGEE come from the germline V gene. Unmatched junction bases numbered 17, after V lost 0 bases and J lost 7 bases. The CDR3 runs 19 residues. CDR3 sequence (DNA): TGTGCCAGCAGCGTAGAGAGGGGACGGCCGGGACTAGCTAGAAATGAGCAGTTCTTC. Protein: CASSVERGRPGLARNEQFF.

V is TRBV6-6 and J is TRBJ2-2; 8 bases align to TRBD1. With V trimmed by 2 bases and J by 5 bases, 7 bases remained unmatched. There are 16 residues in the CDR3. From germline, CDR1 is MNHNY and CDR2 SVGAGI (reference sequence). The DNA of the CDR3 is TGTGCCAGCAGTTACACTCAGGGGGCAAGAACCGGGGAGCTGTTTTTT. It translates to CASSYTQGARTGELFF.

The genes are TRBV27 and TRBJ2-3; either TRBD1 or TRBD2 may fit D (5 bases each). The CDR3 is 15 residues long. V was shortened by 2 bases and J by 5 bases, with 14 bases between the two germline ends. Per the germline V gene, CDR1 is MNHEY and CDR2 is SMNVEV (reference sequence). The CDR3 nucleotides are TGTGCCAGCAGTTTACGGGGCAGACGTGTAGATACGCAGTATTTT. It encodes CASSLRGRRVDTQYF.

This chain connects TRBV6-4 to TRBJ2-5, with 13 bases identical to TRBD2. V was clipped by 6 bases and J by 4 bases; unmatched bases: 14. This CDR3 has 18 residues. Germline V CDR1 and CDR2: MRHNA, SNTAGT. The CDR3 bases are TGTGCCAGCAGCTTTTCACCCGGGACTAGCGGGAAAACAGAGACCCAGTACTTC. Its translation: CASSFSPGTSGKTETQYF.

The chain carries TRBV27 and TRBJ2-2; D may be TRBD2 (6 bases). The CDR3 covers 13 residues. In germline, CDR1 is MNHEY, CDR2 SMNVEV (reference sequence). The V end was cut by 5 bases, the J end by 3 bases, with 7 bases between. This chain's CDR3 is CASSRGDTGELFF. The DNA of the CDR3 is TGTGCCAGCAGTCGCGGGGACACCGGGGAGCTGTTTTTT.

The chain carries TRBV5-4 and TRBJ2-1; maybe TRBD2 (6 bases). The CDR3 consists of 13 residues. Germline V lookup: CDR1 SGHNT, CDR2 YYREEE (reference sequence). Trimming removed 3 bases from V and 5 bases from J, with 9 bases in between. Here the CDR3 reads CASSSWEDNEQFF. Written as DNA, the CDR3 is TGTGCCAGCAGCTCGTGGGAGGACAATGAGCAGTTCTTC.

This chain links TRBV7-2 with TRBJ1-5, with D perhaps matching TRBD1 (6 bases). The V end lost 2 bases, the J end lost 7 bases, and 9 bases lay between the germline ends. Germline CDR1 is SGHTA and CDR2 is FQGNSA. The length of the CDR3 is 13 residues. CDR3: CASSLTGGQPQHF. The CDR3 DNA follows: TGTGCCAGCAGCTTAACGGGGGGCCAGCCCCAGCATTTT.

This chain connects TRBV6-6 to TRBJ1-2; a possible D gene is TRBD1 (5 bases). The CDR3 contains 13 residues. Trimming left V 4 bases short and J 6 bases short, with 12 bases between. The germline CDR1 and CDR2 sequences are MNHNY and SVGAGI (reference sequence). The CDR3 region is CASSFMDTHGYTF. CDR3 nucleotides: TGTGCCAGCAGTTTCATGGACACACATGGCTACACCTTC.

V usage is TRBV6-1 and J usage is TRBJ2-1, with 7 nucleotides matching TRBD2. Germline loops: CDR1 MNHNS, CDR2 SASEGT. The CDR3 extends over 15 amino acids. V lost 6 bases and J lost 0; bases outside the gene matches: 5. The CDR3 here is CASRQRDYSYNEQFF. The CDR3 DNA reads as TGTGCCAGCAGGCAGCGGGACTACTCCTACAATGAGCAGTTCTTC.

A note on this clone: This same CDR3 is encoded by further DNA sequences in the sample. The chain combines TRBV6-5 with TRBJ1-5; 7 bases fit TRBD1. Per germline, CDR1 MNHEY and CDR2 SVGAGI. Germline trimming cut 6 bases from V and 5 bases from J; bases unmatched to any gene: 7. The CDR3 runs to 14 residues. CDR3 loop: CASSRRQGYQPQHF. DNA of the CDR3: TGTGCCAGCAGCCGGCGACAGGGCTATCAGCCCCAGCATTTT.

The rearrangement uses TRBV2 and TRBJ2-2, with 10 positions matching TRBD1. V gave up 3 bases and J gave up 4 bases; unmatched junction bases: 2. This CDR3 has 15 residues. Looked up from germline, CDR1 is SNHLY and CDR2 is FYNNEI. This CDR3 reads CASSEDRGITGELFF. CDR3 bases: TGTGCCAGCAGTGAGGACAGGGGGATCACCGGGGAGCTGTTTTTT. Together with reference TRBV2 and TRBJ2-2, the CDR3 gives the full variable domain: EPEVTQTPSHQVTQMGQEVILRCVPISNHLYFYWYRQILGQKVEFLVSFYNNEISEKSEIFDDQFSVERPDGSNFTLKIRSTKLEDSAMYFCASSEDRGITGELFFGEGSRLTVL.

V is TRBV6-6 and J is TRBJ1-5; D remains unclear. The CDR3 runs 15 residues. Germline V gene sequence: CDR1 MNHNY, CDR2 SVGAGI (reference sequence). The germline V and J ends were trimmed by 6 bases and 1 base, with 13 bases remaining between them. The CDR3 protein is CASRNGGGSNQPQHF. The DNA for the CDR3 is TGTGCCAGCAGAAACGGAGGAGGGAGCAATCAGCCCCAGCATTTT.